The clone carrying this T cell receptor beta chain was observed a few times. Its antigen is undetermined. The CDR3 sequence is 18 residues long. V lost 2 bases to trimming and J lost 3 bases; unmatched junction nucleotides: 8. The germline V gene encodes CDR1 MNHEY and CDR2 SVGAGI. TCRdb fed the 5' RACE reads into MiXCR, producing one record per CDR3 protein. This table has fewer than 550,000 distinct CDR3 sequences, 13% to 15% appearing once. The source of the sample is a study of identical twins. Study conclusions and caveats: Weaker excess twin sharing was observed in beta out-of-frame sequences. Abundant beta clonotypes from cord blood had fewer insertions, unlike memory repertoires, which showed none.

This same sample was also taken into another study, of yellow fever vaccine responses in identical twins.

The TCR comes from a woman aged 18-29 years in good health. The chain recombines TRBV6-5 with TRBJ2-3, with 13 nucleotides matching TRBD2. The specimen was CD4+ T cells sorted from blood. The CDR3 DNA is TGTGCCAGCAGTTACGCCACTAGCGGGAGGGGAGGGACAGATACGCAGTATTTT. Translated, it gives CASSYATSGRGGTDTQYF.